Listed here is a single T cell receptor beta chain. The data belong to a study of early T cells in non-severe SARS-CoV-2 infection. The CDR3 contains 14 residues. After removal of 3 bases from V and 5 bases from J, the junction contained 6 bases not matched to a gene. Per the germline V gene, CDR1 is MDHEN and CDR2 is SYDVKM. Each CDR3 protein gets one entry after TCRdb re-called the 5' RACE reads with MiXCR. The table shows 95,000 to 100,000 distinct CDR3 sequences, with 13% occurring only once. The receptor was isolated from an adult who was a healthcare worker with PCR-confirmed SARS-CoV-2 infection or an uninfected control (not recorded which). The gene calls are TRBV28 and TRBJ1-1, with TRBD1 matching 7 bases. Sequenced: whole blood. CDR3 DNA sequence: TGTGCCAGCAGTTTTGAGACAGGGAGGACTGAAGCTTTCTTT. It encodes CASSFETGRTEAFF. Full variable domain (outside the CDR3, taken from reference TRBV28 and TRBJ1-1): DVKVTQSSRYLVKRTGEKVFLECVQDMDHENMFWYRQDPGLGLRLIYFSYDVKMKEKGDIPEGYSVSREKKERFSLILESASTNQTSMYLCASSFETGRTEAFFGQGTRLTVV.